A single sample is the source of the 2 T cell receptor beta chains below, sequenced in a study of OX40 agonist ivuxolimab in advanced cancers. Assay: immunoSEQ multiplex PCR; the TCRdb copy retains only in-frame clones and omits some. In the table there are 60,000 or so clones, around nine tenths of which are singletons. The sequenced sample was CD4+ or CD8+ T cells sorted from blood, obtained in a trial of the OX40 agonist ivuxolimab. The receptor source for this set is an adult with an advanced solid tumor such as melanoma, head and neck, liver or kidney cancer.

A remark on this clone: Other DNA sequences in the same sample also yield this CDR3. The chain combines TRBV30 with TRBJ2-6; the match to TRBD2 covers 7 bases. V dropped 2 bases and J dropped 0; count of bases not matched to a gene: 1. There are 15 residues in the CDR3. Per the germline V gene, CDR1 is GTSNPN and CDR2 is SVGIG (reference sequence). The CDR3 region is CAWSRGSSGANVLTF. The CDR3 nucleotides read TGTGCCTGGAGTCGCGGGAGCTCTGGGGCCAACGTCCTGACTTTC.

This chain uses TRBV6-5 with TRBJ2-6; D is uncertain. V was pared by 4 bases and J by 0 bases, with 10 bases between. Germline V gene data show CDR1 as MNHEY and CDR2 as SVGAGI. The CDR3 consists of 16 residues. The CDR3 here is CASSLTSASGANVLTF. DNA of the CDR3: TGTGCCAGCAGTTTAACCTCAGCCTCTGGGGCCAACGTCCTGACTTTC.